This T cell receptor beta chain was captured by sequencing in a study of blood T cells in healthy people across ages. Findings of the study overall: As naive T cell percentage varied, TCR beta diversity correlated strongly with it. Older age coincided with a roughly linear decline in TCR beta diversity per million T cells. Diversity figures derived from one million T cells were judged to underestimate the true value.

Combining a sample-barcoded 5' primer with a J-beta primer mix, a second PCR ran for about 7 to 11 cycles. The template-switch adaptor was a 5' adaptor with 12 random nucleotides. It tagged each cDNA molecule. TCRdb re-derived calls from the 5' RACE reads in MiXCR, one entry per CDR3 protein. Counted here are some 1.7 million distinct CDR3 sequences, 28% occurring once; the ten biggest clones make up 7.7%. This clonotype was recorded a few times. The antigen remains undetermined. At one end, the junction sequence differs from germline, possibly due to a read error. CDR1 and CDR2 from the germline V gene are LNHNV and YYDKDF (reference sequence). The CDR3 is made up of 14 amino acids.

The sample was blood. The receptor's source is a woman aged 30 to 39 in good health. V and J are TRBV15 and TRBJ2-7, with D possibly matching TRBD1 (6 bases). The CDR3: CAASYDRSSYEQYF. CDR3 DNA sequence: TGTGCCGCCAGCTACGACAGGAGCTCCTACGAGCAGTACTTC. Supplemented by reference TRBV15 and TRBJ2-7, the full variable domain reads DAMVIQNPRYQVTQFGKPVTLSCSQTLNHNVMYWYQQKSSQAPKLLFHYYDKDFNNEADTPDNFQSRRPNTSFCFLDIRSPGLGDTAMYLCAASYDRSSYEQYFGPGTRLTVT.